This T cell receptor (beta chain) was identified in a study of preoperative IRX-2 immunotherapy in early breast cancer. The treatment was: preoperative locoregional IRX-2 cytokine immunotherapy. Generated by immunoSEQ multiplex PCR, the TCRdb table keeps only in-frame clones and is missing some. Of about 67,000 clones listed, 94% were seen once; the top ten hold roughly 1.7%. The CDR3 consists of 16 residues. CDR1 and CDR2 from the germline V gene are LGHNA and YNFKEQ. J is TRBJ2-5 and V is TRBV4-2, with 12 nucleotides matching TRBD2. Gene TRBJ2-7 matches the end of the DNA better, so the J call may be wrong. This sequence was found in a human donor with breast cancer. Sample collection occurred from a patient treated with IRX-2 immunotherapy. The CDR3 loop reads CASSQSLAGGLYEQYF. For the CDR3, the DNA is TGTGCCAGCAGCCAATCTCTAGCGGGGGGGCTCTACGAGCAGTACTTC.